This T cell receptor (beta chain) is from a study of T cells after somatic rescue of genetic block. This clone was counted between two and nine times. Germline CDR1 reads LNHDA; CDR2 reads SQIVND (reference sequence). Trimming took 4 bases from V and 7 from J, leaving 7 bases between them. The CDR3 extends over 11 amino acids. The method was immunoSEQ multiplex PCR; TCRdb's version includes in-frame clones alone and lacks a portion of them. The sample records approximately 88,000 clones, 80% to 90% being singletons. This TCR was sampled from a woman aged 18-29 years. V and J are TRBV19 and TRBJ1-2, with D hard to call. The sample was peripheral blood mononuclear cells (PBMCs). Here the CDR3 reads CASSSLGGYTF. CDR3 bases: TGTGCCAGTAGTAGTCTGGGTGGCTACACCTTC. Together with reference TRBV19 and TRBJ1-2, the CDR3 gives the full variable domain: DGGITQSPKYLFRKEGQNVTLSCEQNLNHDAMYWYRQDPGQGLRLIYYSQIVNDFQKGDIAEGYSVSREKKESFPLTVTSAQKNPTAFYLCASSSLGGYTFGSGTRLTVV.